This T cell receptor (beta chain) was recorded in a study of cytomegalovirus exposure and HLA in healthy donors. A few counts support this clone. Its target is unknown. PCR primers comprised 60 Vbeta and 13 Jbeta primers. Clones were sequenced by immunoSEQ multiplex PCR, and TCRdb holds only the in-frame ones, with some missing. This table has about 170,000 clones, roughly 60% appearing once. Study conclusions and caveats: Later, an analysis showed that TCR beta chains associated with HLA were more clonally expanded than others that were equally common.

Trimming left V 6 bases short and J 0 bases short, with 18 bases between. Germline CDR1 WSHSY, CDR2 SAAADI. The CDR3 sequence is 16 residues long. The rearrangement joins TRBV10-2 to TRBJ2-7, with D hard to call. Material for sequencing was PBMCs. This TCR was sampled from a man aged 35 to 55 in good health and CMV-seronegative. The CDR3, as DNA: TGCGCCAGCAGAGGCGACACTTTCCAAATCTCCTACGAGCAGTACTTC. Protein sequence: CASRGDTFQISYEQYF.